Listed below are T cell receptor beta chains from one sample, sequenced in a study of T cell responses to AZD1222 COVID-19 vaccine. Generated by immunoSEQ multiplex PCR, the TCRdb table keeps only in-frame clones and is missing some. The data show about 130,000 clones, approximately 90% seen once. This specimen consisted of peripheral blood, obtained 28 days after the second AZD1222 dose. These receptors all come from an adult who received the AZD1222 COVID-19 vaccine. The conserved cysteine and the conserved F or W are not part of the CDR3 here. Fields, in order: J gene, V gene, CDR3 protein.

J: TRBJ1-1
V: TRBV10-1
CDR3: ASSESDVGPTEAF

J: TRBJ2-1
V: TRBV3-1/TRBV3-2
CDR3: ASSQEGRGSSYNEQF

J: TRBJ1-5
V: TRBV28
CDR3: ASSTLGQPQH

J: TRBJ2-1
V: TRBV6-2/TRBV6-3
CDR3: ASSYSSLGANEQF

J: TRBJ2-6
V: TRBV4-2
CDR3: ASSQGQGVSGANVLT

J: TRBJ1-6
V: TRBV5-4
CDR3: ASSLEPNSPLH

J: TRBJ1-1
V: TRBV7-9
CDR3: ASSLAQGMITEAF

J: TRBJ1-6
V: TRBV4-3
CDR3: ASSQARGPPNSPLH

J: TRBJ1-2
V: TRBV27
CDR3: ASDVRGRVRWDGYT

J: TRBJ1-2
V: TRBV29-1
CDR3: SAPGQAEAGGYT

J: TRBJ1-5
V: TRBV30
CDR3: AWSEDSNQPQH

J: TRBJ2-5
V: TRBV5-4
CDR3: ASSLVGGKETQY

J: TRBJ1-2
V: TRBV13
CDR3: ASSLGTGDGYGYT

J: TRBJ2-7
V: TRBV5-1
CDR3: ASSLAAARSSYEQY

J: TRBJ1-2
V: TRBV3-1/TRBV3-2
CDR3: ASSQGFYGYT

J: TRBJ1-4
V: TRBV19
CDR3: ASSIWPVGEKLF

J: TRBJ1-2
V: TRBV10-3
CDR3: AISAGQGAKKGDYGYT

J: TRBJ2-7
V: TRBV19
CDR3: ASRDSHEQY

J: TRBJ2-7
V: TRBV5-1
CDR3: ASSSRPEPYEQY

J: TRBJ2-2
V: TRBV11-2
CDR3: ASSPTIAGYTGELF

J: TRBJ2-1
V: TRBV27
CDR3: ASSSRLAGNNEQF

J: TRBJ2-5
V: TRBV7-9
CDR3: ASRSLAGGSETQY

J: TRBJ2-7
V: TRBV9
CDR3: ASSITGHFSYEQY

J: TRBJ1-2
V: TRBV29-1
CDR3: SVEDRDRARYGYT

J: TRBJ1-5
V: TRBV18
CDR3: ASSRRDNQPQH

J: TRBJ1-1
V: TRBV27
CDR3: ASSAGQGETEAF

J: TRBJ2-2
V: TRBV6-4
CDR3: ASSRQGDTGELF

J: TRBJ1-5
V: TRBV6-5
CDR3: ASKDRYGNQPQH

J: TRBJ1-5
V: TRBV11-2
CDR3: ASSPEGEQPQH

J: TRBJ1-1
V: TRBV3-1/TRBV3-2
CDR3: ASSQSPGYTEAF

J: TRBJ2-7
V: TRBV29-1
CDR3: SVEGRGGSYEQY

J: TRBJ1-4
V: TRBV4-1
CDR3: ASSQDGGAPGEKLF

J: TRBJ1-1
V: TRBV20-1
CDR3: SASRRTNTEAF

J: TRBJ1-1
V: TRBV18
CDR3: ASSPLSGVGNTEAF

J: TRBJ2-3
V: TRBV5-1
CDR3: ASSRGDTQY

J: TRBJ1-6
V: TRBV7-9
CDR3: ASSYLRGSYNSPLH

J: TRBJ1-2
V: TRBV19
CDR3: ASSPGDRSGGYT

J: TRBJ1-1
V: TRBV10-2
CDR3: ASSVGLEVR

J: TRBJ2-1
V: TRBV5-6
CDR3: ASSLQGLWHEQF

J: TRBJ1-1
V: TRBV13
CDR3: ASSELSFTEAF

J: TRBJ2-1
V: TRBV5-8
CDR3: ASTFRGGYNEQF

J: TRBJ2-1
V: TRBV3-1/TRBV3-2
CDR3: ASSPQGLASNEQF

J: TRBJ1-5
V: TRBV21-1
CDR3: ASSKGPMPYSNQPQH

J: TRBJ2-3
V: TRBV5-1
CDR3: ASSSRGGGLPDTQY